The rows below give T cell receptor beta chains drawn from one sample of a study of CD4 T cells in relation to SARS-CoV-2 and coronaviruses. Profiled with immunoSEQ multiplex PCR; TCRdb holds only in-frame clones, not every one. The repertoire has approximately 40,000 clones, just over 75% of them found once; the top ten carry less than 3%. These receptors are not linked to any known antigen. The sample consisted of memory CD4+ T cells from PBMCs, cultured in vitro. The source of these receptors is an adult with COVID-19. CDR3s include the opening cysteine and the closing phenylalanine or tryptophan. The D gene is left open where the match is weak. Size is omitted from some rows. Given values are once, few, many or a class for expanded clones.

len	v_gene	j_gene	abundance	d_gene	CDR3aa	CDR3nt
13	TRBV30	TRBJ1-2	.	TRBD1	CAWSGQGGYGYTF	TGTGCCTGGAGTGGACAGGGGGGCTATGGCTACACCTTC
12	TRBV29-1	TRBJ1-2	.	.	CSVEFRGAGYTF	TGCAGCGTTGAATTTCGGGGGGCGGGCTACACCTTC
18	TRBV7-9	TRBJ2-1	.	TRBD2	CASSSPPGLAGVRNEQFF	TGTGCCAGCAGCTCCCCACCGGGACTAGCGGGAGTTAGGAATGAGCAGTTCTTC
17	TRBV5-8	TRBJ2-6	.	.	CAGRQSLFVGDPNVLTF	TGTGCCGGACGACAGTCTCTTTTTGTAGGTGACCCAAACGTCCTGACTTTC
12	TRBV6-6	TRBJ2-3	.	.	CASRGGFDTQYF	TGTGCCAGCAGAGGAGGTTTTGATACGCAGTATTTT
13	TRBV14	TRBJ1-5	large	.	CASSQGINQPQHF	TGTGCCAGCAGCCAAGGGATCAATCAGCCCCAGCATTTT
16	TRBV7-2	TRBJ2-1	.	TRBD2	CASSSRTREASGEQFF	TGTGCCAGCAGCTCCCGCACGCGGGAGGCCTCAGGGGAGCAGTTCTTC
15	TRBV3-1/TRBV3-2	TRBJ2-1	.	.	CASSPTVAEVNEQFF	TGTGCCAGCAGCCCAACGGTGGCTGAAGTCAATGAGCAGTTCTTC
11	TRBV6-5	TRBJ2-7	.	.	CASRSGYEQYF	TGTGCCAGCAGAAGCGGCTACGAGCAGTACTTC
12	TRBV12-3/TRBV12-4	TRBJ2-7	.	.	CASSLGAGEQYF	TGTGCCAGCAGTTTGGGGGCCGGCGAGCAGTACTTC